This record looks at one T cell receptor beta chain sequence and its context. What it binds is unknown. The authors made each sample's cDNA in eight separate reactions. TCRdb re-called the 5' RACE reads and shows each CDR3 protein once, DNA omitted. The sample includes about 420,000 distinct CDR3 sequences. These data are taken from a study of monozygotic twins with inflammatory bowel disease. Findings of the study overall: Telling different T cell subtypes apart from each other was not possible. Especially with disease activity, IBD patients shared fewer clonotypes with others than healthy twins did. On the inverse Simpson index, IBD patients scored lower for TCRbeta diversity than healthy co-twins.

Germline V gene data show CDR1 as SGHTA and CDR2 as FQGNSA. The CDR3 is 15 residues long. The origin of this receptor is a human donor with ulcerative colitis or Crohn's disease, or a healthy co-twin of an affected twin (not recorded which). V usage is TRBV7-2 and J usage is TRBJ2-7; TCRdb proposes TRBD1, but this gene call is untestable without DNA. Sequencing input: blood. The CDR3 region is CASSLAGTGLDEQYF.